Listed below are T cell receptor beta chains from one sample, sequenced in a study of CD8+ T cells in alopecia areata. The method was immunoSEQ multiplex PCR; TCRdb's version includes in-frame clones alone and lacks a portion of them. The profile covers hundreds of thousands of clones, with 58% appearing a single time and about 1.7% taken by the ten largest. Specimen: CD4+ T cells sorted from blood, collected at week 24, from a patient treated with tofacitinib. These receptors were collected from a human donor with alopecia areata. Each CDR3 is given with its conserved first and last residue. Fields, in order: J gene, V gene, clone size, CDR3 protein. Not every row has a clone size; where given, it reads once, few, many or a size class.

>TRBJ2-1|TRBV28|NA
CASLNGGNNEQFF
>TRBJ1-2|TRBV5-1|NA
CASSFGASSNYGYTF
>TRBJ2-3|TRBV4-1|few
CASSQATDTQYF
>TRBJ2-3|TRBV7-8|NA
CASSPRGGTGIPDTQYF
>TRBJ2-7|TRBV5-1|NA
CASSIRGGFSYEQYF
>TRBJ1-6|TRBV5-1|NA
CASSPGQLTSPLHF
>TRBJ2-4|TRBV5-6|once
CASSLYSVKNIQYF
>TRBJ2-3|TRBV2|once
CASSEGDTTQYF
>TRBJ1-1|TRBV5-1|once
CASSLAGTPNAEAFF
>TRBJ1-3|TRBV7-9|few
CASSATTVNTIYF
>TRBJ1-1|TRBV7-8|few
CASTSRDRGRGDPEAFF
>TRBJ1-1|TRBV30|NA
CAWSAGQNTEAFF
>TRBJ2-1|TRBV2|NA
CASSTGQGLYNEQFF
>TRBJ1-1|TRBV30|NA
CAWSVTGANTEAFF
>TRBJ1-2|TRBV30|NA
CAWNLQGEAFGYTF
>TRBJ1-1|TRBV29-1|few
CSVSLTGRGTEAFF
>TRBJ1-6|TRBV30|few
CAWSVEQGGKSPLHF
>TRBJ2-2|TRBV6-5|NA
CASRREGRPGELFF
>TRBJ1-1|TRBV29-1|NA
CSSTVDRVNTEAFF
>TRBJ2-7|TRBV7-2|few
CASSLRGGALVEQYF
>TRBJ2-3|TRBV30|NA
CAWKVNMGTDTQYF
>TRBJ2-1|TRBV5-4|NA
CASSLDGGGSYNEQFF
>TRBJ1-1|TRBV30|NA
CAWLGWNTEAFF
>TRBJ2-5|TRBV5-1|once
CASSPGTQTQETQYF
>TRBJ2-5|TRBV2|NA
CAGSPASGGETQYF
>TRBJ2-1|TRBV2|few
CASLPSGYNEQFF
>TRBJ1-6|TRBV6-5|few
CASTAGAVSSPLHF
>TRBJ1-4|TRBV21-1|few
CASSKCHGRVQEKLFF
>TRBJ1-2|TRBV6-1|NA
CASSGQGALRGYTF